This note documents a single T cell receptor beta chain sequence. What it binds is not known. One end of the junction varies from germline; a read error may be responsible. The data originate from a study of blood T cells in healthy people across ages. Germline lookup yields CDR1 DFQATT and CDR2 SNEGSKA (reference sequence). This CDR3 has 14 residues. Then a second PCR, running about 6 to 12 cycles, was carried out with a sample-barcoded 5' primer and a J-beta primer mix. One entry per CDR3 protein results from TCRdb running MiXCR on the 5' RACE reads. The table includes fewer than 900,000 distinct CDR3 sequences, around 48% detected once. Researchers report isolating at least 6 million PBMCs per sample. Total RNA, at least 6 micrograms per sample, came from PBMCs. Overall study findings and caveats: Possibly, changes in expanded clonotypes were confounded because donor CMV status was unknown. When set beside aged donors, long-lived donors presented more naive CD4+ cells and higher diversity.

What was sequenced was blood. The receptor comes from a woman aged 55-69 years in good health. V gene TRBV20-1 combines with J gene TRBJ2-5, with D hard to call. The DNA for the CDR3 is TGCGGTGCTAGAGATGGGTACCGACAAGAGACCCAGTACTTC. Translating it yields CGARDGYRQETQYF.